This paragraph reports one T cell receptor (beta chain). Germline is not matched at one junction end, which may reflect a read error. The entry originates in a study of metastatic and nonmetastatic thyroid tumors. TCRdb called clones again from the PCR reads with MiXCR. The sample has about 13,000 clones, 28% seen once. Until they underwent thyroid surgery, no patient had received any treatment. The length of the CDR3 is 14 residues. Germline CDR1 is ENHRY and CDR2 is SYGVKD. The chain couples TRBV10-3 to TRBJ2-1, with D possibly TRBD2 on 6 matching bases. Sample: tumor tissue. The receptor's source is a female donor with papillary thyroid cancer or a benign thyroid nodule (not recorded which). Some clones in this sample may be carry-over from other donors' samples. The CDR3 DNA sequence: TGTGCCATCAGGGATAGCGGAAACACCGGGGAGCTGTTCTTC. Protein: CAIRDSGNTGELFF.